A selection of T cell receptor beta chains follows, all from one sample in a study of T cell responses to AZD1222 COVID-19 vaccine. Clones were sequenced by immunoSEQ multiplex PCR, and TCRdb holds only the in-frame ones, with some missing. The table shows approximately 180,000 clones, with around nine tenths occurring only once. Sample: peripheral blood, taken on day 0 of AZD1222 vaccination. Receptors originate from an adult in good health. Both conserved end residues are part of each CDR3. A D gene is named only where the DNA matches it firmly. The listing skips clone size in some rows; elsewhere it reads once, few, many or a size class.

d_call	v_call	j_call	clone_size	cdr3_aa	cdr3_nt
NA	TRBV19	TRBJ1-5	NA	CASSIAQSGNQPQHF	TGTGCCAGTAGTATAGCACAGTCCGGCAATCAGCCCCAGCATTTT
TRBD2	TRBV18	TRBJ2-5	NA	CASSPGTTRETQYF	TGTGCCAGCTCACCCGGGACTACTCGGGAGACCCAGTACTTC
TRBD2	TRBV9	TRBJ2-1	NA	CASSPRLAGGYNEQFF	TGTGCCAGCAGCCCGCGACTAGCGGGGGGCTACAATGAGCAGTTCTTC
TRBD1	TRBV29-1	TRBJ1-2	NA	CSVEVGRGLLYGYTF	TGCAGCGTTGAAGTAGGCAGGGGGCTTCTCTATGGCTACACCTTC
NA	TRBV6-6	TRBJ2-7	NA	CASSYKRIIYEQYF	TGTGCCAGCAGTTATAAACGGATCATCTACGAGCAGTACTTC
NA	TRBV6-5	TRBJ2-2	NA	CASSYSRGGELFF	TGTGCCAGCAGTTACTCGCGCGGCGGGGAGCTGTTTTTT
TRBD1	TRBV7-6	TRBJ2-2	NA	CASSLGMGQAGGELFF	TGTGCCAGCAGCTTAGGAATGGGACAGGCGGGCGGGGAGCTGTTTTTT
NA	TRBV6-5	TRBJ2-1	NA	CASSYLVGGNEQFF	TGTGCCAGCAGTTACCTGGTCGGGGGAAATGAGCAGTTCTTC
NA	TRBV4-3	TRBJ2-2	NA	CASSQEPPGNTGELFF	TGCGCCAGCAGCCAAGAGCCTCCGGGAAACACCGGGGAGCTGTTTTTT
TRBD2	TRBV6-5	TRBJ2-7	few	CASSRTSGAYEQYF	TGTGCCAGCAGTCGGACTAGCGGGGCCTACGAGCAGTACTTC
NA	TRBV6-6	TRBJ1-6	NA	CASSYSNSPLHF	TGTGCCAGCAGTTACAGTAATTCACCCCTCCACTTT
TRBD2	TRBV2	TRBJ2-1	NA	CASSRGGALDEQFF	TGTGCCAGCAGTCGCGGGGGGGCCTTGGATGAGCAGTTCTTC
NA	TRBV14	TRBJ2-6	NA	CASSQGLRAHSSGANVLTF	TGTGCCAGCAGCCAAGGATTGAGGGCCCACAGCTCTGGGGCCAACGTCCTGACTTTC
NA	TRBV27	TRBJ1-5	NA	CAGRPLVGLYSNQPQHF	TGTGCCGGCAGGCCCCTTGTAGGTCTTTATAGCAATCAGCCCCAGCATTTT